The table lists the clone carrying this TCR beta chain with a count of one. The entry originates in a study of blood T cell repertoires in COVID-19. The germline V gene encodes CDR1 SGHAT and CDR2 FQNNGV. CDR3 length: 14 residues. V shed 3 bases, J shed 4 bases, and the junction held 5 bases outside the gene matches. The repertoire was sequenced with immunoSEQ multiplex PCR; TCRdb's copy has only in-frame clones and lacks some. The sample holds about 230,000 clones, around 83% seen once. The chain combines TRBV11-2 with TRBJ2-7, with 8 bases matching TRBD2. This receptor was taken from a man aged 35-49 years with acute or convalescent COVID-19. The sequenced sample consisted of peripheral blood. CDR3 region: CASSFGGGMYEQYF. In DNA form, the CDR3 reads TGTGCCAGCAGCTTCGGCGGGGGGATGTACGAGCAGTACTTC.